The 11 T cell receptor beta chains in this list originate from one sample, sequenced in a study of response to subunit inactivated influenza vaccine. TCRdb independently ran MiXCR on the RT-PCR reads; one entry per CDR3 protein. Among over 450,000 distinct CDR3 sequences, 10% to 15% were seen once, and the ten largest hold about 12%. The specimen was PBMCs from blood, collected roughly 46 days after vaccination. All receptors come from a man over 45 who received an inactivated influenza vaccine.

The chain has TRBV12-3 or TRBV12-4 and TRBJ2-2; 12 bases fit TRBD2. Trimming cost V 5 bases and J 7 bases; bases outside gene matches: 5. The CDR3 runs to 15 residues. The CDR3 spells CASSRTSGVVGELFF. The CDR3 DNA reads as TGTGCCAGCAGTCGGACTAGCGGGGTTGTCGGGGAGCTGTTTTTT.

This chain connects TRBV29-1 to TRBJ2-5; TRBD2 matches at 8 bases. The junction had 8 bases not matched to a gene; V was cut back by 6 bases and J by 5 bases. The CDR3 totals 13 residues. In germline, CDR1 is SQVTM, CDR2 ANQGSEA. This CDR3 is CSVRTSRRETQYF. The DNA of the CDR3 is TGCAGCGTAAGGACTAGCCGGCGGGAGACCCAGTACTTC.

This clonotype turned up a few times. The chain carries TRBV7-2 and TRBJ1-2; D not certain. Trimming took off 5 bases at V and 4 bases at J, with 11 bases between the two ends. This CDR3 has 13 residues. Looked up from germline, CDR1 is SGHTA and CDR2 is FQGNSA. CDR3 coding DNA: TGTGCCAGCAGCCTAAAGGGAATCTATGGCTACACCTTC. As protein: CASSLKGIYGYTF.

This clonotype occurred many times. The chain carries TRBV12-3 or TRBV12-4 and TRBJ2-3; the match to TRBD2 covers 13 bases. The CDR3 contains 16 residues. Unmatched junction bases numbered 5, after V lost 3 bases and J lost 5 bases. DNA of the CDR3: TGTGCCAGCAGTTTCGGACTAGCGGGGGTTGTAGATACGCAGTATTTT. Its protein product is CASSFGLAGVVDTQYF.

This clonotype was seen repeatedly, ten times or more. The J gene is TRBJ1-5, the V gene TRBV4-3; weak D call: TRBD1 (5 bases). The CDR3 has 18 amino acids. V lost 0 bases and J lost 1, with 16 bases in between. CDR1 is LGHNA, CDR2 YSLEER, per germline. The CDR3 region is CASSQDPQGLGSNQPQHF. CDR3 in DNA: TGCGCCAGCAGCCAAGATCCCCAGGGCCTAGGGAGCAATCAGCCCCAGCATTTT.

This clonotype was observed a few times. The rearrangement uses TRBV7-2 and TRBJ2-5; no clear D. Germline V gene data show CDR1 as SGHTA and CDR2 as FQGNSA. Trimming pared 6 bases from V and 5 bases from J, leaving 16 bases between. The CDR3 is made up of 14 amino acids. CDR3 loop: CASSGPTWAETQYF. DNA for the CDR3: TGTGCCAGCAGTGGCCCGACCTGGGCGGAGACCCAGTACTTC. Drawing the rest from reference TRBV7-2 and TRBJ2-5, the complete variable domain is GAGVSQSPSNKVTEKGKDVELRCDPISGHTALYWYRQSLGQGLEFLIYFQGNSAPDKSGLPSDRFSAERTGGSVSTLTIQRTQQEDSAVYLCASSGPTWAETQYFGPGTRLLVL.

This clonotype was found many times. V gene TRBV5-1 combines with J gene TRBJ1-1; D ambiguous. V shed 4 bases and J shed 3 bases, with 10 bases lying between them. Germline CDR1 reads SGHRS; CDR2 reads YFSETQ. This CDR3 has 13 residues. The CDR3 here is CASSPRQDTEAFF. The CDR3 bases are TGCGCCAGCAGCCCACGACAAGACACTGAAGCTTTCTTT.

This clonotype was observed a handful of times. The chain employs TRBV4-3 and TRBJ2-7; either TRBD1 or TRBD2 may fit D (5 bases each). Germline-derived CDR1 and CDR2 are LGHNA and YSLEER. There are 14 residues in the CDR3. V lost 4 bases to trimming and J lost 2 bases, with 12 bases between them. DNA of the CDR3: TGCGCCAGCAGCCCCTGGGACGGAGCCTACGAGCAGTACTTC. It specifies CASSPWDGAYEQYF.

CDR3: CASRPDRGRGQPQHF. CDR3 nucleotides: TGTGCCAGCAGACCAGACAGGGGGCGAGGTCAGCCCCAGCATTTT. The chain is built from TRBV7-8 and TRBJ1-5, with 10 bases fitting TRBD1. There are 15 residues in the CDR3. CDR1 and CDR2 from the germline V gene are SGHVS and FQNEAQ. V was pared by 6 bases and J by 6 bases, with 8 bases of the junction left unmatched.

Only a few counts were recorded for this clonotype. The chain couples TRBV6-1 to TRBJ1-2, with 7 bases that match TRBD1. Germline V gene sequence: CDR1 MNHNS, CDR2 SASEGT. After removal of 6 bases from V and 4 bases from J, the junction contained 5 bases not matched to a gene. The CDR3 totals 13 residues. The CDR3 spells CASSPYRGYGYTF. The CDR3 DNA reads as TGTGCCAGCAGCCCTTACAGGGGCTATGGCTACACCTTC.

The chain carries TRBV12-3 or TRBV12-4 and TRBJ2-7, with 11 bases that match TRBD2. This CDR3 region has 15 residues. V shed 3 bases, J shed 6 bases, and the junction held 7 bases outside the gene matches. Written as DNA, the CDR3 is TGTGCCAGCAGTTTTAGCGGGAGGGATGGGGGCGAGCAGTACTTC. It codes for CASSFSGRDGGEQYF.